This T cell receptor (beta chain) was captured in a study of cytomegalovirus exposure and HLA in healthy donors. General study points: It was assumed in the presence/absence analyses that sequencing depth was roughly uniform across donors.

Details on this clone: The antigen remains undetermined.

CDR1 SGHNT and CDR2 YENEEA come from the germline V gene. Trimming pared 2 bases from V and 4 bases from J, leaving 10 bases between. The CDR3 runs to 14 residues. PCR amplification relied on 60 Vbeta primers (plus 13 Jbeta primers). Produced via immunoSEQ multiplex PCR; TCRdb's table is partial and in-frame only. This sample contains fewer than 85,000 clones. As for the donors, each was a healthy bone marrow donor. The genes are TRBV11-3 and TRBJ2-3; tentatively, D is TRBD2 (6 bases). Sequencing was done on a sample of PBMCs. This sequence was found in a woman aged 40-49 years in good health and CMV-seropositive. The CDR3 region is CASSLSPSADTQYF. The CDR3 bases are TGTGCCAGCAGCTTATCTCCTAGCGCAGATACGCAGTATTTT.